A single sample is the source of the 32 T cell receptor beta chains below, sequenced in a study of blood T cell repertoires in COVID-19. Method: immunoSEQ multiplex PCR; TCRdb's copy keeps in-frame clones and lacks some. The table includes about 200,000 clones, 86% detected once. The specimen was PBMCs or T cells enriched from blood (not recorded which). The receptors originated from a woman between 35 and 50 years old in a cohort exposed to, infected with or recovered from COVID-19 (not recorded which).

This rearrangement joins TRBV5-4 to TRBJ1-1, with D unresolved. The germline V and J ends were trimmed by 0 bases and 4 bases, with 10 bases remaining between them. Germline V gene sequence: CDR1 SGHNT, CDR2 YYREEE (reference sequence). The CDR3 covers 14 residues. CDR3 sequence (DNA): TGTGCCAGCAGCTTGGATCAGAGGAGCACTGAAGCTTTCTTT. Residues: CASSLDQRSTEAFF.

CDR3 amino acids: CASSLDGQNYGYTF. The CDR3 region has the DNA TGCGCCAGCAGCTTGGACGGACAGAACTATGGCTACACCTTC. J is TRBJ1-2 and V is TRBV5-1; D may be TRBD1 (6 bases). This CDR3 is built from 14 residues. Trimming removed 0 bases at V and 2 bases at J, with 8 bases between. Per germline, CDR1 SGHRS and CDR2 YFSETQ.

This chain uses TRBV4-1 with TRBJ1-1, with D uncertain. The CDR3 length is 14 residues. V was trimmed by 3 bases and J by 1 base, leaving 9 bases between them. The germline CDR1 and CDR2 sequences are MGHRA and YSYEKL. As DNA, the CDR3 is TGCGCCAGCAGCCAGACACAGCCGAACACTGAAGCTTTCTTT. Protein: CASSQTQPNTEAFF.

This chain links TRBV11-2 with TRBJ2-1; D possibly corresponds to TRBD2 (6 bases). The CDR3 contains 13 residues. Germline loops: CDR1 SGHAT, CDR2 FQNNGV. V dropped 4 bases and J dropped 5 bases, with 9 bases sitting between them. CDR3 loop: CASSWGLDNEQFF. CDR3 DNA: TGTGCCAGCAGCTGGGGACTGGACAATGAGCAGTTCTTC.

V usage is TRBV5-4 and J usage is TRBJ2-5, with 10 positions matching TRBD1. Germline-derived CDR1 and CDR2 are SGHNT and YYREEE (reference sequence). The V segment lost 4 bases and the J segment 4 bases; nucleotides outside the gene matches: 7. The CDR3 covers 15 residues. This CDR3 is CASSPGTGERETQYF. In nucleotides, the CDR3 is TGTGCCAGCAGCCCGGGGACAGGGGAGCGAGAGACCCAGTACTTC.

CDR3 residues: CASSESQPQHF. In DNA, the CDR3 is TGTGCCAGCAGTGAGAGCCAGCCCCAGCATTTT. The J gene is TRBJ1-5, the V gene TRBV2; D call uncertain. The CDR3 covers 11 residues. V was trimmed by 3 bases and J by 7 bases, leaving 4 bases between them. Germline CDR1 and CDR2: SNHLY and FYNNEI.

This chain joins TRBV9 and TRBJ2-5; 11 bases match TRBD1. The CDR3 length is 16 residues. The germline V gene encodes CDR1 SGDLS and CDR2 YYNGEE. After removal of 2 bases from V and 5 bases from J, the junction contained 8 bases not matched to a gene. The chain's CDR3 is CASSVEDRGPSETQYF. DNA for the CDR3: TGTGCCAGCAGCGTGGAGGACAGGGGGCCGTCGGAGACCCAGTACTTC.

J is TRBJ2-5 and V is TRBV7-9; D unresolved. CDR1 is SEHNR and CDR2 is FQNEAQ in the germline V gene (reference sequence). V was trimmed by 4 bases and J by 2 bases, leaving 5 bases between them. The length of the CDR3 is 12 residues. The CDR3 coding sequence is TGTGCCAGCAGCTCCCCACAAGAGACCCAGTACTTC. Amino acid sequence: CASSSPQETQYF.

This chain connects TRBV7-8 to TRBJ2-7; 9 nucleotides agree with TRBD1. The V gene's germline CDR1 is SGHVS and CDR2 FQNEAQ. Trimming took 5 bases from V and 3 from J; bases not matched to a gene: 8. The CDR3 extends over 15 amino acids. CDR3 sequence reads: CASSGVGTGIYEQYF. Here the CDR3 DNA reads TGTGCCAGCAGCGGAGTAGGGACAGGGATCTACGAGCAGTACTTC.

V usage is TRBV4-3 and J usage is TRBJ2-1; the match to TRBD2 covers 9 bases. Germline V lookup: CDR1 LGHNA, CDR2 YSLEER. Unmatched junction bases numbered 16, after V lost 3 bases and J lost 10 bases. The CDR3 contains 17 residues. CDR3 protein: CASSHDAGLAQGREQFF. CDR3 sequence (DNA): TGCGCCAGCAGCCATGATGCCGGACTAGCGCAGGGCCGGGAGCAGTTCTTC.

This clone came up a few times. The chain couples TRBV29-1 to TRBJ2-1; 10 bases are a match to TRBD2. The CDR3 is 14 amino acids. From germline, CDR1 is SQVTM and CDR2 ANQGSEA. The V gene end was trimmed by 2 bases and the J gene end by 5 bases; junction bases not matched to a gene: 3. CDR3 in DNA: TGCAGCGTTGAAAGAGGACTAGCGGACAATGAGCAGTTCTTC. Translation gives CSVERGLADNEQFF.

The rearrangement uses TRBV14 and TRBJ1-6; TRBD1 is a possible D gene (5 bases). CDR1 SGHDN and CDR2 FVKESK come from the germline V gene. This CDR3 spans 15 amino acids. Trimming removed 1 base at V and 4 bases at J, with 8 bases between. CDR3 region: CASSQGQMYNSPLHF. The CDR3 DNA is TGTGCCAGCAGCCAAGGACAGATGTATAATTCACCCCTCCACTTT.

This clone was seen more than once but under ten times. This sequence joins TRBV27 and TRBJ2-3; D is unresolved. Trimming stripped 5 bases from V and 6 bases from J, with 12 bases between. Germline V lookup: CDR1 MNHEY, CDR2 SMNVEV (reference sequence). The CDR3 length is 13 residues. In nucleotides, the CDR3 is TGTGCCAGCAGTCCATACGGTGAGGATACGCAGTATTTT. Protein: CASSPYGEDTQYF.

This clone has more than one count but fewer than ten. The chain recombines TRBV4-1 with TRBJ1-5; possible D gene TRBD1, 6 bases. Trimming stripped 5 bases from V and 0 bases from J, with 8 bases between. This CDR3 is built from 14 residues. Germline V gene lookup returns CDR1 MGHRA and CDR2 YSYEKL. The CDR3 is CASSNRDSNQPQHF. In DNA, the CDR3 is TGCGCCAGCAGCAACAGGGATAGCAATCAGCCCCAGCATTTT.

The CDR3 DNA is TGTGCCAGCAGTATCCGACAGGGGGCTCTGAACACTGAAGCTTTCTTT. This codes for CASSIRQGALNTEAFF. V usage is TRBV28 and J usage is TRBJ1-1; the match to TRBD1 covers 10 bases. CDR1 is MDHEN and CDR2 is SYDVKM in the germline V gene. The J segment lost 0 bases and the V segment lost 5 bases, leaving 6 bases of the junction unmatched. The CDR3 runs to 16 residues.

There are a few counts of this clone. The chain links TRBV4-1 to TRBJ1-5; no definite D call. From germline, CDR1 is MGHRA and CDR2 YSYEKL. CDR3 length: 13 amino acids. The ends were cut back, 0 bases at V and 5 bases at J, with 5 bases in the middle. CDR3 sequence: CASSQDIDQPQHF. The CDR3 DNA reads TGCGCCAGCAGCCAAGATATAGATCAGCCCCAGCATTTT.

This sequence joins TRBV9 and TRBJ1-3, with D perhaps matching TRBD1 (6 bases). The CDR3 has 14 amino acids. Germline loops: CDR1 SGDLS, CDR2 YYNGEE. Deletions cut 0 bases from V and 6 bases from J, with 10 bases between. Here the CDR3 reads CASSVGPGENTIYF. In DNA, the CDR3 is TGTGCCAGCAGCGTAGGTCCAGGGGAAAACACCATATATTTT.

CDR3: CASSENPPVTGNEQFF. The CDR3 nucleotides read TGTGCCAGCAGTGAAAACCCCCCCGTGACAGGAAATGAGCAGTTCTTC. The chain is built from TRBV6-1 and TRBJ2-1, with D possibly TRBD1 on 6 matching bases. Trimming stripped 2 bases from V and 7 bases from J, with 18 bases between. Germline CDR1 and CDR2: MNHNS and SASEGT. The CDR3 extends over 16 amino acids.

This chain connects TRBV7-8 to TRBJ2-2, with TRBD1 as a possible D gene (5 bases). The CDR3 totals 16 residues. From germline, CDR1 is SGHVS and CDR2 FQNEAQ. The V end lost 0 bases, the J end lost 7 bases, and 15 bases lay between the germline ends. This CDR3 is CASSLALGRVNGELFF. The CDR3, as DNA: TGTGCCAGCAGCTTAGCGCTCGGCAGGGTCAACGGGGAGCTGTTTTTT. Variable domain in full (rest from reference TRBV7-8 and TRBJ2-2): GAGVSQSPRYKVAKRGQDVALRCDPISGHVSLFWYQQALGQGPEFLTYFQNEAQLDKSGLPSDRFFAERPEGSVSTLKIQRTQQEDSAVYLCASSLALGRVNGELFFGEGSRLTVL.

The V call is TRBV27, the J call TRBJ2-2, with D possibly matching TRBD2 (7 bases). This CDR3 comprises 15 residues. From germline, CDR1 is MNHEY and CDR2 SMNVEV (reference sequence). V dropped 2 bases and J dropped 7 bases, with 14 bases sitting between them. CDR3 sequence (DNA): TGTGCCAGCAGTTTAGGGGGGGCTGGTGGCGGGGAGCTGTTTTTT. Amino acid sequence: CASSLGGAGGGELFF.

The rearrangement uses TRBV5-1 and TRBJ1-2; TRBD1 aligns across 12 bases. The CDR3 has 15 residues. CDR1 is SGHRS, CDR2 YFSETQ, per germline. V was pared by 4 bases and J by 8 bases, with 9 bases of the junction left unmatched. The CDR3 coding sequence is TGCGCCAGCAGCGCTACGGGACAGGGGGCATTAGGCTACACCTTC. Translating gives CASSATGQGALGYTF.

The genes are TRBV28 and TRBJ2-7, with D possibly matching TRBD2 (5 bases). The CDR3 runs 15 residues. The germline V and J ends were trimmed by 5 bases and 5 bases, with 19 bases remaining between them. Per the germline V gene, CDR1 is MDHEN and CDR2 is SYDVKM. DNA for the CDR3: TGTGCCAGCAGTCCCCGGGGTGGGAAAAAAAACGAGCAGTACTTC. Translation gives CASSPRGGKKNEQYF.

The sample holds one count of this clone. The V gene is TRBV2, the J gene TRBJ2-3; 11 nucleotides align to TRBD2. The J segment lost 4 bases and the V segment lost 4 bases, leaving 10 bases of the junction unmatched. The CDR3 is 17 residues long. Germline V lookup: CDR1 SNHLY, CDR2 FYNNEI. The CDR3 DNA reads TGTGCCAGCAGTGCCCCTCTAGCGGGGGGCGAGGCAGATACGCAGTATTTT. Amino acids: CASSAPLAGGEADTQYF. Full variable domain (outside the CDR3, taken from reference TRBV2 and TRBJ2-3): EPEVTQTPSHQVTQMGQEVILRCVPISNHLYFYWYRQILGQKVEFLVSFYNNEISEKSEIFDDQFSVERPDGSNFTLKIRSTKLEDSAMYFCASSAPLAGGEADTQYFGPGTRLTVL.

The chain carries TRBV7-8 and TRBJ2-3; the D is unclear. The CDR3 extends over 15 amino acids. V lost 2 bases, J lost 4 bases, and 13 bases lay in between. Germline assignment: CDR1 SGHVS and CDR2 FQNEAQ. The CDR3 spells CASSLTLVRPDTQYF. For the CDR3, the DNA is TGTGCCAGCAGCTTAACCCTAGTCCGCCCAGATACGCAGTATTTT.

The V call is TRBV6-5, the J call TRBJ2-5; TRBD2 matches at 11 bases. CDR1 is MNHEY and CDR2 is SVGAGI in the germline V gene. The CDR3 is 15 amino acids. Trimming removed 8 bases from V and 3 bases from J; junction bases left unmatched: 8. CDR3 amino acids: CASVTSGAKKETQYF. CDR3 coding DNA: TGTGCCAGCGTGACTAGCGGGGCTAAGAAAGAGACCCAGTACTTC.

V and J are TRBV12-5 and TRBJ2-7; D not resolved. V shed 5 bases and J shed 1 base, with 6 bases lying between them. Germline CDR1 reads LGHNT; CDR2 reads FRNRAP. This CDR3 is built from 12 residues. The CDR3 DNA sequence: TGTGCTAGTGGTCCTTCGTCCTACGAGCAGTACTTC. This translates into CASGPSSYEQYF.

This CDR3 reads CASSLTSGTPYEQYF. The CDR3 nucleotides are TGCGCCAGCAGCTTAACTAGCGGGACTCCTTACGAGCAGTACTTC. This rearrangement joins TRBV4-1 to TRBJ2-7; TRBD2 aligns across 10 bases. V trimming: 5 bases; J trimming: 4 bases; junction bases outside the gene matches: 8. CDR3 length: 15 amino acids. The germline CDR1 and CDR2 sequences are MGHRA and YSYEKL.

The chain links TRBV7-9 to TRBJ1-2; 10 bases are shared with TRBD1. Per the germline V gene, CDR1 is SEHNR and CDR2 is FQNEAQ (reference sequence). The length of the CDR3 is 14 residues. After removal of 6 bases from V and 4 bases from J, the junction contained 5 bases not matched to a gene. CDR3 in amino acids: CASSRQGASYGYTF. The CDR3 DNA is TGTGCCAGCAGTCGACAGGGGGCTTCCTATGGCTACACCTTC.

V usage is TRBV5-1 and J usage is TRBJ1-4; 10 nucleotides match TRBD1. Trimming at V came to 7 bases and at J to 10 bases, leaving 13 bases not matched to a gene. Germline CDR1 reads SGHRS; CDR2 reads YFSETQ. This CDR3 is built from 15 residues. The CDR3 reads CASSDTGTGVVKLFF. CDR3 sequence (DNA): TGCGCCAGCTCCGACACCGGGACAGGGGTGGTAAAACTGTTTTTT.

This clone was seen just once. The V gene is TRBV7-9, the J gene TRBJ2-1; 7 bases align to TRBD1. CDR1 and CDR2 from the germline V gene are SEHNR and FQNEAQ (reference sequence). The CDR3 contains 14 residues. V gave up 5 bases and J gave up 4 bases; unmatched junction bases: 5. CDR3 in amino acids: CASSLRDSYNEQFF. The CDR3 bases are TGTGCCAGCAGCCTCCGGGACAGTTACAATGAGCAGTTCTTC.

The chain has TRBV7-9 and TRBJ2-2, with D maybe TRBD2 (5 bases). From germline, CDR1 is SEHNR and CDR2 FQNEAQ (reference sequence). With 2 bases removed from V and 6 bases from J, the gap between germline ends came to 10 bases. CDR3 length equals 14 residues. The CDR3 region is CASSLRDGPGELFF. The CDR3 DNA reads as TGTGCCAGCAGCTTACGGGATGGCCCCGGGGAGCTGTTTTTT.

This clone has a single count. This chain links TRBV7-6 with TRBJ1-1; 7 bases line up with TRBD1. Trimming at V came to 1 base and at J to 8 bases, leaving 4 bases not matched to a gene. The germline gives CDR1 SGHVS, CDR2 FNYEAQ. The CDR3 loop spans 13 amino acids. Here the CDR3 reads CASSLGDSTEAFF. As DNA, the CDR3 is TGTGCCAGCAGCTTAGGGGACAGTACAGAAGCTTTCTTT.